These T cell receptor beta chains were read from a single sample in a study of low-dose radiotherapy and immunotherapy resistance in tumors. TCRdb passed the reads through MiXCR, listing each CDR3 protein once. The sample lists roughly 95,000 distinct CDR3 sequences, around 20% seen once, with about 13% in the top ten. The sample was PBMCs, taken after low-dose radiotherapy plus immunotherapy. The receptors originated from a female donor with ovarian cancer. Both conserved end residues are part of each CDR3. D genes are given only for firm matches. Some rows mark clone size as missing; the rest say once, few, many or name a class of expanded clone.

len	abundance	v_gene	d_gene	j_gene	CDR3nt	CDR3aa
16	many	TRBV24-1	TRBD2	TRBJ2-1	TGTGCCACCAGTGACGCCCTAGCGGGAGGGCCGGGTGAGCAGTTCTTC	CATSDALAGGPGEQFF
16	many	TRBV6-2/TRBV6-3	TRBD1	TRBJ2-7	TGTGCCAGCAGTTACGGGGTGACAGGGGATGCGGGCGAGCAGTACTTC	CASSYGVTGDAGEQYF
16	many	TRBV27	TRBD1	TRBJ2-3	TGTGCCAGCAGTTTCGGGACAGGGGCGAACACAGATACGCAGTATTTT	CASSFGTGANTDTQYF
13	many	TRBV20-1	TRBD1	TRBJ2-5	TGCAGTGCTTTCACAGGGGGCAGGGAGACCCAGTACTTC	CSAFTGGRETQYF
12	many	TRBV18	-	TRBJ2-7	TGTGCCAGCTCACCACCGTCTGTCGAGCAGTACTTC	CASSPPSVEQYF
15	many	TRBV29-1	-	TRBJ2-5	TGCAGCGTTGCCCCCTCGGACAGCGTGCAAGAGACCCAGTACTTC	CSVAPSDSVQETQYF
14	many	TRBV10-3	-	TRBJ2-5	TGTGCCATCAGTGATGCTAGCGACCAAGAGACCCAGTACTTC	CAISDASDQETQYF
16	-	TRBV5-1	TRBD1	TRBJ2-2	TGCGCCTGCAGCTACCAGGGGGCGTCGGACACCGGGGAGCTGTTTTTT	CACSYQGASDTGELFF
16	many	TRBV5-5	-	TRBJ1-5	TGTGCCAGCAGCCCTCGCAGGGACGCGGTGAATCAGCCCCAGCATTTT	CASSPRRDAVNQPQHF
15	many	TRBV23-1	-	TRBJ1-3	TGCGCCAGCAGTCAATCTGGGATCTCTGGAAACACCATATATTTT	CASSQSGISGNTIYF
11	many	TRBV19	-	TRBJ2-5	TGTGCCACAAGCAGCGGGGAGACCCAGTACTTC	CATSSGETQYF
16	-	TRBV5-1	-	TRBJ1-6	TGCGCCAGCAGCCTCTCCAACGGCAACCAGAATTCACCCCTCCACTTT	CASSLSNGNQNSPLHF
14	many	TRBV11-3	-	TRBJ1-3	TGTGCCAGCAGCCTGACAGGCTCTGGAAACACCATATATTTT	CASSLTGSGNTIYF
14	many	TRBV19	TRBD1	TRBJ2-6	TGTGCCAGTAGTGTAACAGGGGGCACCAACGTCCTGACTTTC	CASSVTGGTNVLTF
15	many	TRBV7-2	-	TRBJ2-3	TGTGCCAGCACTTACCGCGGGGCACTCACAGATACGCAGTATTTT	CASTYRGALTDTQYF
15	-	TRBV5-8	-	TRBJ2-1	TGTGCCAGCAGCTTGGGGGTTCCCTCCTACAATGAGCAGTTCTTC	CASSLGVPSYNEQFF
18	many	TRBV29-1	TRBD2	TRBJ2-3	TGCAGTTGGACCCTACTAGCGGGAGGGAAGTATGGCACAGATACGCAGTATTTT	CSWTLLAGGKYGTDTQYF